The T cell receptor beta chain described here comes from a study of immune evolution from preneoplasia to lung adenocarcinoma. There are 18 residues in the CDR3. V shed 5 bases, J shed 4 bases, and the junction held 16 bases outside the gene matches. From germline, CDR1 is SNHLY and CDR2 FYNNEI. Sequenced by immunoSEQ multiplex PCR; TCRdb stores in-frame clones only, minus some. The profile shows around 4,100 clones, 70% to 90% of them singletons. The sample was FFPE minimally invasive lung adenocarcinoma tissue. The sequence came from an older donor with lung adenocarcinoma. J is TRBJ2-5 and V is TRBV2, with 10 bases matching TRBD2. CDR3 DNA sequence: TGTGCCAGCAGTAACCAAGCGGGAGGGCCCGTTAGGTCAGAGACCCAGTACTTC. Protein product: CASSNQAGGPVRSETQYF.